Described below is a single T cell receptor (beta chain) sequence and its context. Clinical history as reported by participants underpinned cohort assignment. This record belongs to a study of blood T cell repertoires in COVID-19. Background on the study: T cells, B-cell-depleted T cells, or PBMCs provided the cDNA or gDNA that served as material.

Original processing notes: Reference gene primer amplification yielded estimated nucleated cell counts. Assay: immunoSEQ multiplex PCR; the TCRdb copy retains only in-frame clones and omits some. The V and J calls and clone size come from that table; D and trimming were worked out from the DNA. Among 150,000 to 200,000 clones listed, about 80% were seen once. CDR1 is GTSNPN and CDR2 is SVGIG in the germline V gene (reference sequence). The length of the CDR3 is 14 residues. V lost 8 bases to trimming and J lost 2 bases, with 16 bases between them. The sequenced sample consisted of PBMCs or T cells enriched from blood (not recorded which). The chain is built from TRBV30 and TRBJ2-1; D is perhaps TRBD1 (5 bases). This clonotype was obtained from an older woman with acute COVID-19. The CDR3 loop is CASDSSQAYNEQFF. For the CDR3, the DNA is TGTGCCAGTGACAGCAGTCAGGCCTACAATGAGCAGTTCTTC.